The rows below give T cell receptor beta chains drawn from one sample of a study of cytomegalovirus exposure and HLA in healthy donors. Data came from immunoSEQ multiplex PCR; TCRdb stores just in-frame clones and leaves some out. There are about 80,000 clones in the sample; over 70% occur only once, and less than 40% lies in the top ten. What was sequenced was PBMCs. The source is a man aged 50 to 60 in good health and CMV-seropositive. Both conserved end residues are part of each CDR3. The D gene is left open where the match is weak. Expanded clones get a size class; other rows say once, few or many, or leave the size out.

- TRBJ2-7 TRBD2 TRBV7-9 CSSSWGLAGGSYEQYF TGTTCCAGCAGCTGGGGACTAGCGGGAGGATCCTACGAGCAGTACTTC
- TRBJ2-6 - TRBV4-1 CASSQQGAGANVLTF TGCGCCAGCAGCCAACAGGGTGCCGGGGCCAACGTCCTGACTTTC
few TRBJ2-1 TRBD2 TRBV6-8 CASGSRAGVGDEQFF TGTGCCAGCGGGTCCCGAGCGGGAGTTGGGGATGAGCAGTTCTTC
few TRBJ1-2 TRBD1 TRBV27 CASSWDRGFGGYTF TGTGCCAGCAGTTGGGACAGGGGGTTCGGTGGCTACACCTTC
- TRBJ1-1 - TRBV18 CASSARVQVENTEAFF TGTGCCAGCTCAGCAAGGGTACAGGTGGAGAACACTGAAGCTTTCTTT
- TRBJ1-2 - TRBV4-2 CASSPPRNYGYTF TGTGCCAGCAGCCCGCCGAGGAACTATGGCTACACCTTC
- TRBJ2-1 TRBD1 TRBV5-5 CASSPRTGTYNEQFF TGTGCCAGCAGCCCTAGGACAGGGACCTACAATGAGCAGTTCTTC
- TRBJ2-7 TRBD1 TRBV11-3 CASNLGRDRVSYEQYF TGTGCCAGCAACTTAGGGAGGGACAGGGTCTCCTACGAGCAGTACTTC
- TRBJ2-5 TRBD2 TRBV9 CASSVAGGREETQYF TGTGCCAGCAGCGTGGCCGGAGGGAGGGAGGAGACCCAGTACTTC
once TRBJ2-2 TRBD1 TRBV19 CASSTLRGRTGELFF TGTGCCAGTAGTACCCTCAGGGGGCGCACCGGGGAGCTGTTTTTT
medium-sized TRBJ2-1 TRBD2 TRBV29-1 CSVDPYLQPGGTDEQFF TGCAGCGTTGACCCCTACCTTCAGCCGGGAGGCACGGATGAGCAGTTCTTC
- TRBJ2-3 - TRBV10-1 CASSEGSGPTDTQYF TGCGCCAGCAGTGAAGGGAGCGGGCCGACAGATACGCAGTATTTT
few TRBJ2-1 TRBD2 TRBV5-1 CASSSPSGRSYNEQFF TGCGCCAGCAGCTCTCCTAGCGGGCGCTCCTACAATGAGCAGTTCTTC
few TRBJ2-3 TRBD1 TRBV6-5 CASRNRGSTDTQYF TGTGCCAGCAGGAACAGGGGTAGCACAGATACGCAGTATTTT
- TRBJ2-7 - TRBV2 CASRDKAGSYEQYF TGTGCCAGCAGGGACAAGGCGGGGTCATACGAGCAGTACTTC
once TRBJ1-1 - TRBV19 CASSSRQNTEAFF TGTGCCAGTAGTTCCCGACAGAACACTGAAGCTTTCTTT
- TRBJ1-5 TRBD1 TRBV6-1 CASSEGQGAWQPQHF TGTGCCAGCAGTGAAGGACAGGGGGCATGGCAGCCCCAGCATTTT
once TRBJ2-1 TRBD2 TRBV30 CAWSVVLAGINEQFF TGTGCCTGGAGTGTGGTACTAGCGGGTATAAATGAGCAGTTCTTC
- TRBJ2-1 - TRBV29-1 CSVDAGPYNEQFF TGCAGCGTTGATGCAGGGCCCTACAATGAGCAGTTCTTC
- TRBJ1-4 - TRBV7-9 CASSLGTPGEKLFF TGTGCCAGCAGCTTAGGGACCCCAGGGGAAAAACTGTTTTTT
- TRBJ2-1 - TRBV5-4 CASSFDSNEQFF TGTGCCAGCAGCTTCGACAGTAATGAGCAGTTCTTC
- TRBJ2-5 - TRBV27 CASSLLSGVETQYF TGTGCCAGCAGTTTGCTTTCAGGGGTAGAGACCCAGTACTTC
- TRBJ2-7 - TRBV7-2 CASLPKCDEQYF TGTGCCAGCCTCCCAAAGTGCGACGAGCAGTACTTC
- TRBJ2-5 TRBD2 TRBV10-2 CASSDSSGRAFQETQYF TGCGCCAGCAGTGACTCCAGCGGGAGGGCTTTCCAAGAGACCCAGTACTTC
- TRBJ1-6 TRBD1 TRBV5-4 CASSSSRTGTGSPLHF TGTGCCAGCAGCAGCTCACGGACAGGGACGGGATCACCCCTCCACTTT
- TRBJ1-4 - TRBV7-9 CASSSGGDEKLFF TGTGCCAGCAGTTCCGGGGGGGACGAAAAACTGTTTTTT
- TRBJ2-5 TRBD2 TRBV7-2 CASSLNPSGSGGETQYF TGTGCCAGCAGCTTAAACCCTAGCGGGAGTGGCGGAGAGACCCAGTACTTC